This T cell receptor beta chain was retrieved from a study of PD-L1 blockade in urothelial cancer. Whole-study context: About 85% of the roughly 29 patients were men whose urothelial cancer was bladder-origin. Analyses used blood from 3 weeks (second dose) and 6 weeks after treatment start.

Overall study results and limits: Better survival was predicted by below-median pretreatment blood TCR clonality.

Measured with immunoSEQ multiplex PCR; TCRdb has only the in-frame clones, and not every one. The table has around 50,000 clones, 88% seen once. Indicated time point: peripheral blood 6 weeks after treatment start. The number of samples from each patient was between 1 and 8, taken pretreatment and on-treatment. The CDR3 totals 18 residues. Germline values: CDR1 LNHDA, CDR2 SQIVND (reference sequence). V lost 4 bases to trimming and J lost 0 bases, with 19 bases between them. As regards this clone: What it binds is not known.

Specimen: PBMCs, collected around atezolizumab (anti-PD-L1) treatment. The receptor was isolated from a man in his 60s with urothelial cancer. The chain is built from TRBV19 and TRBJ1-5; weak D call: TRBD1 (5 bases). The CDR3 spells CASSKDGWQTDSNQPQHF. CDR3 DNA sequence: TGTGCCAGTAGTAAGGACGGGTGGCAGACAGATAGCAATCAGCCCCAGCATTTT.